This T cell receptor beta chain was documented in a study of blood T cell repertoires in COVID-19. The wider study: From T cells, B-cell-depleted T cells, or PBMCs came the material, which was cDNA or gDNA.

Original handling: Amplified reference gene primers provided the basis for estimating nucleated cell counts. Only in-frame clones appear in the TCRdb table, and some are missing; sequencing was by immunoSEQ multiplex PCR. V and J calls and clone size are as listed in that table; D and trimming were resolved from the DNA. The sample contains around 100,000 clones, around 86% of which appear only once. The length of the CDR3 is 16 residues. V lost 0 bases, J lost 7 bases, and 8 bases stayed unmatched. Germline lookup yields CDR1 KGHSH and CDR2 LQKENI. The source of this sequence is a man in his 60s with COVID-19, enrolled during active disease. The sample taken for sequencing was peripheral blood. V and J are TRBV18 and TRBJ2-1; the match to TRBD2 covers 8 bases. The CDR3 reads CASSPPSGRGENEQFF. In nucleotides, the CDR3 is TGTGCCAGCTCACCACCTAGCGGGCGGGGGGAAAATGAGCAGTTCTTC.